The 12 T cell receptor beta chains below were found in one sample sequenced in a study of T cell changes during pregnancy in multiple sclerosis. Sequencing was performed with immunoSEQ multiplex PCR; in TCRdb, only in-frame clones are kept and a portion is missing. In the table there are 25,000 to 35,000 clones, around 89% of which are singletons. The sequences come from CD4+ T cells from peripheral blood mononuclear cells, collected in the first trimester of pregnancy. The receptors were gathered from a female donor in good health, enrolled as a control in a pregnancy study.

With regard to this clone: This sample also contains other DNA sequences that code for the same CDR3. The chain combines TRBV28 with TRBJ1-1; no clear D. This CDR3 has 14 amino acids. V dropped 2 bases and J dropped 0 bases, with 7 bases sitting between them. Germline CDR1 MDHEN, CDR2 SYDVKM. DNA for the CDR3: TGTGCCAGCAGTTTAGGAGCAGTGAACACTGAAGCTTTCTTT. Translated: CASSLGAVNTEAFF.

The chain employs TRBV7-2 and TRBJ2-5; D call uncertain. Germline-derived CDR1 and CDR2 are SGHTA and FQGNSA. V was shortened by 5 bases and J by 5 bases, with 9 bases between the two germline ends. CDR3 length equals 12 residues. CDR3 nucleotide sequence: TGTGCCAGCAGCCCCCCCTTTGAGACCCAGTACTTC. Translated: CASSPPFETQYF.

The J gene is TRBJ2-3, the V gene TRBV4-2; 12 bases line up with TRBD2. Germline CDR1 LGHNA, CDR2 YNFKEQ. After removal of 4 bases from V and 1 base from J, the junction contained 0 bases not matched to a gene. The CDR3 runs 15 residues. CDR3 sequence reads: CASSRLAGGTDTQYF. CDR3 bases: TGTGCCAGCAGCCGACTAGCGGGAGGCACAGATACGCAGTATTTT.

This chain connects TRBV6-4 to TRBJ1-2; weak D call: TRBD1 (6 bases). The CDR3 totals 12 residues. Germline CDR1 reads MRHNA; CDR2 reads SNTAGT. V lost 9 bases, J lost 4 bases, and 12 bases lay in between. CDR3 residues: CARQGSGYGYTF. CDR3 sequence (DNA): TGTGCCAGACAGGGATCGGGCTATGGCTACACCTTC.

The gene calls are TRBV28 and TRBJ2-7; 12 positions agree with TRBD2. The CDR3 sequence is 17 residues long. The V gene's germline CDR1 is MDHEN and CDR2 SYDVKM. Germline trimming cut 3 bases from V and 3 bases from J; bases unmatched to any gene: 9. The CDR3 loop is CASSFASGRATVYEQYF. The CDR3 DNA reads TGTGCCAGCAGTTTCGCTAGCGGGAGGGCCACAGTCTACGAGCAGTACTTC.

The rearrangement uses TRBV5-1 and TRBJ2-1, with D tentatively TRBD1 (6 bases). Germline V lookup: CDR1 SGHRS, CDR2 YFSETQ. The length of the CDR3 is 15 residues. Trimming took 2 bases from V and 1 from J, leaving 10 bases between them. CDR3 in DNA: TGCGCCAGCAGCTTACAGGGAAATTCCTACAATGAGCAGTTCTTC. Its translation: CASSLQGNSYNEQFF.

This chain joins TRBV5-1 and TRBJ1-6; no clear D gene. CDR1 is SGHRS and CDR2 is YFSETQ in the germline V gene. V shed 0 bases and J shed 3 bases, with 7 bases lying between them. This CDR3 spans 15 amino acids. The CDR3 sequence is CASSLGADYNSPLHF. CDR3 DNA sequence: TGCGCCAGCAGCTTGGGGGCAGACTATAATTCACCCCTCCACTTT.

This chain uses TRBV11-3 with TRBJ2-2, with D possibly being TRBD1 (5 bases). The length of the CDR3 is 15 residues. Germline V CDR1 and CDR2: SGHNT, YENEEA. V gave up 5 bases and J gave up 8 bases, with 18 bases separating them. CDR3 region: CASSPYTGYGGELFF. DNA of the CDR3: TGTGCCAGCAGCCCTTATACAGGCTACGGAGGGGAGCTGTTTTTT.

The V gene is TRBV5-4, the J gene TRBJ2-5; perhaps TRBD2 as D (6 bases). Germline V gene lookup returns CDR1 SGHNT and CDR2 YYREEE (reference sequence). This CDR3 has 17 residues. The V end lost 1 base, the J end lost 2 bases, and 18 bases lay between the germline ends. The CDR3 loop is CASSLFSGTGKQETQYF. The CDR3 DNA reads TGTGCCAGCAGCTTGTTCTCTGGGACTGGGAAACAAGAGACCCAGTACTTC.

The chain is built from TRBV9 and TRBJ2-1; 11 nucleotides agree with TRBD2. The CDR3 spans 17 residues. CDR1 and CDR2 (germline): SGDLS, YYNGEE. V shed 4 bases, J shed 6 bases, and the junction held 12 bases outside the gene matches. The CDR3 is CASSPRLAGGIGNEQFF. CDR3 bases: TGTGCCAGCAGCCCCCGGCTAGCGGGGGGAATAGGCAATGAGCAGTTCTTC. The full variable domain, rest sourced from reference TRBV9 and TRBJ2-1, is DSGVTQTPKHLITATGQRVTLRCSPRSGDLSVYWYQQSLDQGLQFLIQYYNGEERAKGNILERFSAQQFPDLHSELNLSSLELGDSALYFCASSPRLAGGIGNEQFFGPGTRLTVL.

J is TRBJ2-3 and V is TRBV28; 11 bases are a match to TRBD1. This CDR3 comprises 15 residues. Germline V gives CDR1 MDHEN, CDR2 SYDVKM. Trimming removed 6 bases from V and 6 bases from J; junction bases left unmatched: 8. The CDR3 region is CASSSPDRGPDTQYF. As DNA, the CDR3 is TGTGCCAGCAGCTCCCCGGACAGGGGGCCCGATACGCAGTATTTT.

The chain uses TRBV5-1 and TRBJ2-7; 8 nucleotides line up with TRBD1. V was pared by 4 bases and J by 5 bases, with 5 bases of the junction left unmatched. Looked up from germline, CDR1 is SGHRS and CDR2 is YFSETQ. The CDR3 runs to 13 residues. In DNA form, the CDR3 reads TGCGCCAGCAGCGCGGACAGGGCTAACGAGCAGTACTTC. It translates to CASSADRANEQYF.